The subject of this entry is one T cell receptor (beta chain). What antigen it recognizes has not been identified. Per-base quality was not reported, and no clone a single base away is much larger than it. This sample is drawn from a study of vaccination effects on CD4 cells after COVID-19 (dated by TCRdb to 2022 to 2024). Some background on the complete study: Two doses of either the BNT162b2 or the mRNA-1273 mRNA SARS-CoV-2 vaccine were administered to participants. The Oncomine TCR Beta short-read assay on an Illumina iSeq 100 was used to sequence cultures from other donors in the study. Pre-vaccine samples from a couple of convalescent patients were drawn 16 days and one week before the first dose, 142 and 148 days after COVID-19 diagnosis. SARS-CoV-2 spike-specific CD4+ TCR repertoires from before and after mRNA vaccination were compared in COVID-19 convalescent patients and in infection-naive vaccine recipients. The full study included over 8 COVID-19 convalescent patients and several SARS-CoV-2-naive healthy vaccine recipients.

The receptor library was made with the immunoSEQ multiplex PCR assay. DNA from the cultured and isolated CD4+ T cells underwent TCR beta CDR3 sequencing. In the original analysis: Non-productive TCR sequences were discarded, and reads were trimmed to the CDR3 region, with only CDR3s of 7 or more amino acids retained. Antigen-specific clonotypes were identified using the MANAFEST web app by comparison of expansion in peptide wells against reference cultures. To be called positive, a clone needed expansion at FDR<0.05 compared with the reference and with all other wells, an odds ratio greater than 5, and a frequency greater than 0.1% in two replicate wells. A clonotype was defined as cross-reactive if the clonotype was significantly expanded both in SARS-CoV-2 spike wells and in at least one common cold coronavirus spike condition. CDR3 similarity was assessed by Levenshtein distance with the stringdist R package, and unrooted trees were built with ape in R 3.6.1. This immuneACCESS table, as held by TCRdb, lists in-frame sequences with V and J called but not all clones. Of the missing ones, under half trace to an unresolved V gene in checked studies; the others have no known cause. For V, J and clone size, that table is used; D and trimming come from the DNA. The sample table records around 30,000 clones; roughly 72% of these occur just once. The top ten constitute less than 20% of the sample.

In the ViraFEST assay, PBMC were stimulated with viral peptide pools, and antigen-specific CD4+ T cell clonotypes were then identified by expansion using TCR sequencing. After less than 13 days of culture, CD4+ T cells were isolated with the EasySep CD4+ T cell isolation kit. PCR-confirmed SARS-CoV-2 infection had occurred in convalescent patients between March and December 2020, before the Alpha, Beta and Delta variants emerged in the United States. Some 1.9 million PBMC per well were cultured with approximately 10 ug/ml peptides in IMDM containing about 5% human AB serum, approximately 10 IU/ml IL-2 and gentamicin. Half of the culture medium was replaced with fresh IL-2-containing medium on days 3 and 7. Unless otherwise noted, each peptide stimulation condition was cultured in triplicate wells. PBMC were separated from whole blood using Ficoll-Paque Plus gradient centrifugation and were then either cryopreserved at -140C or used fresh. The overlapping peptide pools covered the spike proteins of SARS-CoV-2 as well as those of the common cold coronaviruses HCoV-NL63, HCoV-OC43 and HCoV-229E. The QIAamp micro DNA kit was used to extract genomic DNA from the cultured CD4+ T cells.

What the research found in general, with its limitations: The study was limited by a small number of convalescent patients and lacked early post-infection timepoints. In convalescent patients, the post-vaccine spike-reactive repertoire consisted mainly of new vaccine-induced clones, largely distinct from infection-induced clones. At late post-vaccination timepoints, both infection-induced and vaccine-induced clones showed marked clonal contraction, consistent with waning T cell responses.

The sequencing here drew on CD4+ T cells from PBMCs cultured with SARS-CoV-2 spike peptides, taken before COVID-19 vaccination. Read against the paper, the sample's cell subset or site label means: SARS-CoV-2 spike overlapping peptide pool stimulation. The receptor was isolated from a human donor who had a prior SARS-CoV-2 infection.

The nucleotide sequence reads TGTGCCAGCAGTAACGGACAGTACAATGAGCAGTTCTTC. Translated, it gives CASSNGQYNEQFF. The sequence is built from TRBV12-3 or TRBV12-4 and TRBJ2-1; 6 matching bases give a weak D call of TRBD1. V loses 5 bases of germline sequence and J loses 4 bases, and the interval between the two ends is 9 bases. The CDR3 starts with the cysteine, ends with the phenylalanine, and has 13 residues. Of the read, only the CDR3 DNA is kept; its 39 bases are in frame from base 1.